This T cell receptor beta chain derives from a study of blood T cells in healthy people across ages. The V and J ends lost 7 bases and 4 bases, in that order; junction bases with no gene match: 7. This CDR3 contains 13 residues. The germline gives CDR1 SQVTM, CDR2 ANQGSEA. This clonotype was recorded a few times. Its antigen remains unknown. Drawn from each donor were around 10 milliliters of peripheral blood. Alongside a J-beta primer mix, a sample-barcoded 5' primer served in a second PCR lasting roughly 6 to 12 cycles. A tag from a template-switch adaptor with 12 random nucleotides marked each cDNA molecule. TCRdb reprocessed the 5' RACE reads via MiXCR and lists one record per CDR3 protein. The data contain approximately 1.5 million distinct CDR3 sequences, approximately 43% of them seen just once; the ten biggest clones take up around 4%. General study points: Greater diversity and more naive CD4+ cells were seen in long-lived donors than in aged donors. With naive T cell percentage, TCR beta diversity showed a strong correlation.

Sequenced: blood. The source of this sequence is a woman under 30 in good health. The chain employs TRBV29-1 and TRBJ2-5, with 9 bases identical to TRBD1. The CDR3 DNA reads TGCAGCGAAGGGACAGGGAATTTAGAGACCCAGTACTTC. Translation: CSEGTGNLETQYF. Complete variable domain (other parts from reference TRBV29-1 and TRBJ2-5): SAVISQKPSRDICQRGTSLTIQCQVDSQVTMMFWYRQQPGQSLTLIATANQGSEATYESGFVIDKFPISRPNLTFSTLTVSNMSPEDSSIYLCSEGTGNLETQYFGPGTRLLVL.